The 28 T cell receptor beta chains below come from one sample, sequenced in a study of CD8 T cells in Susac syndrome. Random-hexamer reverse transcription was applied to about 0.45 to 1 ug RNA. Each CDR3 protein is one row after TCRdb ran MiXCR on the immunoSEQ multiplex PCR reads. The profile covers about 130,000 distinct CDR3 sequences, with under 95% appearing a single time and under 0.25% taken by the ten largest. What was sequenced was CD8+ T cells from PBMCs. These receptors were collected from a human donor with multiple sclerosis.

The chain joins TRBV14 to TRBJ2-1; no reliable D call. This CDR3 comprises 14 residues. V gave up 1 base and J gave up 6 bases, with 10 bases separating them. CDR1 and CDR2 (germline): SGHDN, FVKESK. DNA for the CDR3: TGTGCCAGCAGCCAAGTAGACCACCGCAATGAGCAGTTCTTC. It translates to CASSQVDHRNEQFF.

V is TRBV15 and J is TRBJ2-7; 8 bases line up with TRBD1. Germline values: CDR1 LNHNV, CDR2 YYDKDF (reference sequence). The CDR3 is 14 amino acids. V shed 3 bases, J shed 4 bases, and the junction held 5 bases outside the gene matches. The CDR3 loop is CATSSDRGRYEQYF. CDR3 in DNA: TGTGCCACCAGCAGCGACAGGGGTCGGTACGAGCAGTACTTC. Full variable domain (missing parts from reference TRBV15 and TRBJ2-7): DAMVIQNPRYQVTQFGKPVTLSCSQTLNHNVMYWYQQKSSQAPKLLFHYYDKDFNNEADTPDNFQSRRPNTSFCFLDIRSPGLGDTAMYLCATSSDRGRYEQYFGPGTRLTVT.

V is TRBV12-3 or TRBV12-4 and J is TRBJ2-7, with D perhaps matching TRBD2 (6 bases). V lost 9 bases and J lost 3, with 12 bases in between. The CDR3 has 12 amino acids. This CDR3 reads CARRGALYEQYF. The CDR3 nucleotides read TGTGCCAGACGCGGGGCACTCTACGAGCAGTACTTC.

The J gene is TRBJ2-2, the V gene TRBV7-6, with 8 bases identical to TRBD1. Germline V gene sequence: CDR1 SGHVS, CDR2 FNYEAQ. Trimming at V came to 4 bases and at J to 3 bases, leaving 7 bases not matched to a gene. This CDR3 comprises 16 residues. This chain's CDR3 is CASSSPGGDDTGELFF. The DNA of the CDR3 is TGTGCCAGCAGCTCCCCAGGGGGCGACGACACCGGGGAGCTGTTTTTT.

This chain links TRBV14 with TRBJ2-1; 7 positions agree with TRBD2. Germline V gene sequence: CDR1 SGHDN, CDR2 FVKESK. This CDR3 comprises 15 residues. Trimming took 4 bases from V and 4 from J; bases not matched to a gene: 7. The CDR3 DNA sequence: TGTGCCAGCAGCCCCGGGACTAAAAGTTACAATGAGCAGTTCTTC. Amino acids: CASSPGTKSYNEQFF.

This chain uses TRBV29-1 with TRBJ2-1, with D possibly being TRBD1 (5 bases). The CDR3 runs 12 residues. Germline V CDR1 and CDR2: SQVTM, ANQGSEA. Trimming cost V 1 base and J 9 bases, with 10 bases left between them. The DNA for the CDR3 is TGCAGCGTTGAAGGGGCAAGGGGTGAGCAGTTCTTC. Residues: CSVEGARGEQFF.

The sample holds a few counts of this clonotype. The rearrangement joins TRBV27 to TRBJ2-7, with 8 bases fitting TRBD2. The CDR3 covers 14 residues. Germline V CDR1 and CDR2: MNHEY, SMNVEV (reference sequence). The V and J ends lost 0 bases and 7 bases, in that order; junction bases with no gene match: 5. The DNA for the CDR3 is TGTGCCAGCAGTTTATCCGGGAGGGCCGGGGAGCAGTACTTC. Residues: CASSLSGRAGEQYF.

The rearrangement links TRBV6-6 to TRBJ2-1; 7 bases line up with TRBD2. CDR3 length: 15 amino acids. CDR1 and CDR2 from the germline V gene are MNHNY and SVGAGI (reference sequence). V gave up 6 bases and J gave up 0 bases; unmatched junction bases: 5. CDR3 loop: CASRKGGSSYNEQFF. In DNA form, the CDR3 reads TGTGCCAGCAGGAAGGGCGGGAGCTCCTACAATGAGCAGTTCTTC.

CDR3 DNA sequence: TGCAGCGTTGAGAACCCTAGCGGGAGAGTCCATGAGCAGTTCTTC. Protein sequence: CSVENPSGRVHEQFF. The rearrangement joins TRBV29-1 to TRBJ2-1; the match to TRBD2 covers 10 bases. Germline CDR1 SQVTM, CDR2 ANQGSEA. The CDR3 runs to 15 residues. With 3 bases clipped from V and 8 bases from J, the junction kept 10 bases outside the gene matches.

V usage is TRBV21-1 and J usage is TRBJ2-5; TRBD1 is the table's D call and was not checked against the DNA. TRBV21-1 is a recognized pseudogene. The CDR3 has 13 residues. The CDR3 is CASIQGCGETQYF. The CDR3 bases are TGTGCCAGCATCCAGGGATGTGGAGAGACCCAGTACTTC.

This chain uses TRBV7-9 with TRBJ1-2, with D unclear. Deletions cut 5 bases from V and 4 bases from J, with 14 bases between. The CDR3 is 14 amino acids. The germline CDR1 and CDR2 sequences are SEHNR and FQNEAQ (reference sequence). The CDR3 region has the DNA TGTGCCAGCAGCCCCAGCAGTGGGTCCTATGGCTACACCTTC. Translation gives CASSPSSGSYGYTF. Using reference TRBV7-9 and TRBJ1-2 for the parts outside the CDR3, the full variable domain is DTGVSQNPRHKITKRGQNVTFRCDPISEHNRLYWYRQTLGQGPEFLTYFQNEAQLEKSRLLSDRFSAERPKGSFSTLEIQRTEQGDSAMYLCASSPSSGSYGYTFGSGTRLTVV.

The rearrangement uses TRBV6-4 and TRBJ1-1; D uncertain. CDR1 is MRHNA and CDR2 is SNTAGT in the germline V gene. Trimming cost V 3 bases and J 8 bases, with 7 bases left between them. The CDR3 loop spans 11 amino acids. CDR3 residues: CASSEGNEAFF. Written as DNA, the CDR3 is TGTGCCAGCAGTGAAGGGAACGAAGCTTTCTTT.

The chain recombines TRBV7-9 with TRBJ2-4; no firm D call. In germline, CDR1 is SEHNR, CDR2 FQNEAQ (reference sequence). The V gene lost 6 bases and the J gene lost 5 bases, with 14 bases spanning the gap. CDR3 length: 14 amino acids. The CDR3 DNA reads TGTGCCAGCAGTCCCCCTTTTAGGGAAAACATTCAGTACTTC. Its translation: CASSPPFRENIQYF.

This clonotype was recorded only once. The chain links TRBV6-1 to TRBJ2-7; 13 bases are shared with TRBD2. Germline V gene data show CDR1 as MNHNS and CDR2 as SASEGT. This CDR3 spans 16 amino acids. The V gene end was trimmed by 5 bases and the J gene end by 5 bases; junction bases not matched to a gene: 9. The CDR3 nucleotides read TGTGCCAGCAGTCGTCGGACTAGCGGGAGTGCCCACGAGCAGTACTTC. Protein: CASSRRTSGSAHEQYF.

The chain links TRBV27 to TRBJ2-1; 8 bases align to TRBD2. This CDR3 comprises 13 residues. V shed 2 bases, J shed 14 bases, and the junction held 8 bases outside the gene matches. Germline assignment: CDR1 MNHEY and CDR2 SMNVEV (reference sequence). This CDR3 is CASSLTEREFKFF. The CDR3 DNA reads as TGTGCCAGCAGTTTAACGGAGCGGGAGTTTAAGTTCTTC.

The J gene is TRBJ2-7, the V gene TRBV30, with 11 bases identical to TRBD2. This CDR3 region has 13 residues. Germline-derived CDR1 and CDR2 are GTSNPN and SVGIG (reference sequence). V trimming: 2 bases; J trimming: 7 bases; junction bases outside the gene matches: 4. CDR3 loop: CAWSLLAGEEQYF. The CDR3 DNA sequence: TGTGCCTGGAGTTTACTAGCGGGAGAAGAGCAGTACTTC.

The chain couples TRBV4-3 to TRBJ1-1; no firm D call. Germline CDR1 is LGHNA and CDR2 is YSLEER. Between the trimmed V and J ends, which lost 0 bases and 1 base, there was a span of 6 bases. The CDR3 sequence is 14 residues long. This CDR3 is CASSQDGPNTEAFF. For the CDR3, the DNA is TGCGCCAGCAGCCAAGATGGTCCGAACACTGAAGCTTTCTTT.

This clonotype occurred a few times. This rearrangement joins TRBV29-1 to TRBJ2-7; either TRBD1 or TRBD2 may supply D (5 bases each). Between the trimmed V and J ends, which lost 7 bases and 4 bases, there was a span of 17 bases. The CDR3 has 13 amino acids. Germline CDR1 and CDR2: SQVTM and ANQGSEA. The CDR3 DNA follows: TGCAGCGCATACGGGACGGCCAGGTACGAGCAGTACTTC. It specifies CSAYGTARYEQYF.

The CDR3, as DNA: TGCGCCAGCAGCCGAAGACAGGGAACCGAGCAGTACTTC. Translation: CASSRRQGTEQYF. The J gene is TRBJ2-7, the V gene TRBV4-1; 7 nucleotides match TRBD1. The V gene's germline CDR1 is MGHRA and CDR2 YSYEKL. The CDR3 runs 13 residues. V was clipped by 4 bases and J by 6 bases; unmatched bases: 6.

The chain uses TRBV4-2 and TRBJ2-7, with TRBD1 matching over 7 bases. Per germline, CDR1 LGHNA and CDR2 YNFKEQ. The CDR3 runs 16 residues. V gave up 0 bases and J gave up 0 bases; unmatched junction bases: 5. This chain's CDR3 is CASSQDWPGGSYEQYF. CDR3 in DNA: TGTGCCAGCAGCCAAGATTGGCCAGGGGGCTCCTACGAGCAGTACTTC.

This clonotype appeared a single time. The rearrangement uses TRBV19 and TRBJ2-1; tentative D call: TRBD1 (5 bases). The CDR3 loop spans 15 amino acids. Germline loops: CDR1 LNHDA, CDR2 SQIVND (reference sequence). V lost 3 bases and J lost 0, with 9 bases in between. CDR3 amino acids: CASSIDSSSYNEQFF. CDR3 DNA: TGTGCCAGTAGTATCGACAGCAGCTCCTACAATGAGCAGTTCTTC.

The chain carries TRBV4-2 and TRBJ2-1; 9 bases map to TRBD1. The V gene end was trimmed by 0 bases and the J gene end by 6 bases; junction bases not matched to a gene: 6. This CDR3 spans 16 amino acids. Germline V lookup: CDR1 LGHNA, CDR2 YNFKEQ. This CDR3 reads CASSQDSGTGRNEQFF. CDR3 in DNA: TGTGCCAGCAGCCAAGATTCCGGGACAGGGCGCAATGAGCAGTTCTTC.

The chain combines TRBV7-8 with TRBJ2-5, with 9 positions matching TRBD1. Germline V gene sequence: CDR1 SGHVS, CDR2 FQNEAQ. Trimming at V came to 4 bases and at J to 3 bases, leaving 12 bases not matched to a gene. CDR3 length: 17 residues. DNA for the CDR3: TGTGCCAGCAGCTCCCCCGGGACAGGGACGTTGGAAGAGACCCAGTACTTC. This sequence encodes CASSSPGTGTLEETQYF.

The gene calls are TRBV7-9 and TRBJ2-1; D not certain. V lost 1 base to trimming and J lost 6 bases, with 10 bases between them. The V gene's germline CDR1 is SEHNR and CDR2 FQNEAQ (reference sequence). The CDR3 length is 14 residues. Here the CDR3 reads CASSLVSRSNEQFF. The CDR3 DNA sequence: TGTGCCAGCAGCTTAGTGTCCCGATCCAATGAGCAGTTCTTC.

The rearrangement uses TRBV4-3 and TRBJ1-1, with 9 bases identical to TRBD1. Germline V gene sequence: CDR1 LGHNA, CDR2 YSLEER. The CDR3 is made up of 14 amino acids. With 3 bases clipped from V and 5 bases from J, the junction kept 4 bases outside the gene matches. The CDR3 coding sequence is TGCGCCAGCAGCCAGGACAGGGGCGAAACTGAAGCTTTCTTT. As protein: CASSQDRGETEAFF.

J is TRBJ1-1 and V is TRBV7-9; 9 bases align to TRBD1. Trimming cost V 4 bases and J 1 base; bases outside gene matches: 4. This CDR3 has 15 amino acids. The V gene's germline CDR1 is SEHNR and CDR2 FQNEAQ (reference sequence). The CDR3 is CASSSTDRGNTEAFF. CDR3 DNA: TGTGCCAGCAGCTCGACGGACAGGGGGAACACTGAAGCTTTCTTT.

V and J are TRBV7-9 and TRBJ2-2; 10 bases agree with TRBD2. Per germline, CDR1 SEHNR and CDR2 FQNEAQ (reference sequence). This CDR3 comprises 15 residues. V dropped 6 bases and J dropped 6; count of bases not matched to a gene: 7. Written as DNA, the CDR3 is TGTGCCAGCAGACTAGCGGGAAGCCATCCCGGGGAGCTGTTTTTT. The encoded protein is CASRLAGSHPGELFF.

V and J are TRBV2 and TRBJ1-1; 8 nucleotides match TRBD1. Germline CDR1 reads SNHLY; CDR2 reads FYNNEI. CDR3 length: 14 amino acids. V lost 10 bases to trimming and J lost 2 bases; unmatched junction nucleotides: 9. CDR3 residues: CANSVGQANTEAFF. DNA of the CDR3: TGTGCCAACTCAGTGGGACAGGCCAACACTGAAGCTTTCTTT.